This T cell receptor beta chain was identified during a study of blood T cell repertoires in COVID-19. Some clones are missing from TCRdb's copy, which holds only in-frame ones; the method was immunoSEQ multiplex PCR. This sample has more than 95,000 clones; roughly 79% occur once, and the top ten carry 20% to 25%. Per germline, CDR1 LNHDA and CDR2 SQIVND (reference sequence). The ends were cut back, 3 bases at V and 5 bases at J, with 19 bases in the middle. CDR3 length: 16 amino acids. This chain links TRBV19 with TRBJ2-5; perhaps TRBD1 as D (6 bases). Sequencing was done on a sample of peripheral blood. The sequence came from a human donor in a cohort sampled during active COVID-19. Here the CDR3 reads CASSIRLLQGGETQYF. The CDR3 coding sequence is TGTGCCAGTAGTATTAGGCTGCTACAGGGTGGGGAGACCCAGTACTTC.